This section outlines one T cell receptor beta chain sequence together with its context. V was cut by 6 bases and J by 3 bases, with 14 bases left in between. CDR3 size: 13 residues. Germline CDR1 and CDR2: SQVTM and ANQGSEA. The source of the sample is a study of blood T cell repertoires in COVID-19. At the level of the study: Material from acute and convalescent COVID-19 was sourced from the United States, Italy and Spain.

As handled by the study authors: Scientists estimated how many nucleated cells there were by amplifying reference gene primers. Using immunoSEQ multiplex PCR, the repertoire was profiled, and TCRdb retains in-frame clones only, with some absent. V, J and clone size reflect that table, while D and trimming were determined from the DNA. The sample has some 260,000 clones, 70% to 90% seen once. Source material: PBMCs or T cells enriched from blood (not recorded which). The TCR comes from a man aged 40-55 years who had recovered from COVID-19. V and J are TRBV29-1 and TRBJ1-1, with a weak D call TRBD1 (6 bases). CDR3 protein: CSVPTGSDTEAFF. CDR3 coding DNA: TGCAGCGTCCCAACAGGGTCGGACACTGAAGCTTTCTTT.